This is a list of T cell receptor beta chains from one sample in a study of blood T cell repertoires in COVID-19. Libraries were prepared by immunoSEQ multiplex PCR; TCRdb keeps only in-frame clonotypes and omits some of them. The data contain under 250,000 clones, roughly 80% of them singletons. Material for sequencing was peripheral blood. These receptors all stem from a woman aged 35 to 49 with active or convalescent COVID-19. CDR3s include the opening cysteine and the closing phenylalanine or tryptophan. The order of the fields is J gene, D gene, clone size, V gene, CDR3 DNA, CDR3 protein. D genes are given only for firm matches. Clone size, where shown, is once, few, many, or a class for clones that have expanded.

>TRBJ2-3|.|.|TRBV11-1
TGTGCCAGCAAGGGGCTTAGCGGACCTAGCACAGATACGCAGTATTTT
CASKGLSGPSTDTQYF
>TRBJ2-7|TRBD1|.|TRBV6-5
TGTGCCAGCAGTTCCCGGGACAGACCCCACGAGCAGTACTTC
CASSSRDRPHEQYF
>TRBJ1-1|TRBD1|.|TRBV6-5
TGTGCCAGCACCAACCCCAGGGGGCTGAACACTGAAGCTTTCTTT
CASTNPRGLNTEAFF
>TRBJ1-1|TRBD1|.|TRBV3-1/TRBV3-2
TGTGCCAGCAGCGACAGGGGGAGGGGGCCTGAAGCTTTCTTT
CASSDRGRGPEAFF
>TRBJ2-1|.|many|TRBV7-9
TGTGCCAGCAGCTTAGTCCAGGGGAGCAATGAGCAGTTCTTC
CASSLVQGSNEQFF
>TRBJ1-2|TRBD1|.|TRBV5-6
TGTGCCAGCACCATGGACAGGGTTAGCTATGGCTACACCTTC
CASTMDRVSYGYTF
>TRBJ1-2|.|.|TRBV24-1
TGTGCCACCAGTGAGAACAGGGTGAGCTACACCTTC
CATSENRVSYTF
>TRBJ2-1|.|.|TRBV24-1
TGTGCCACCAGTGCGACGGGACATACCTCCTACAATGAGCAGTTCTTC
CATSATGHTSYNEQFF
>TRBJ2-7|.|.|TRBV6-5
TGTGCCAGCAGTCTCGACTCGACCTACGAGCAGTACTTC
CASSLDSTYEQYF
>TRBJ2-7|.|once|TRBV5-1
TGCGCCAGCAGCTTGAGGCTCGGCAGCGGCAACGAGCAGTACTTC
CASSLRLGSGNEQYF